The 7 T cell receptor beta chains reported below all come from one sample, sequenced in a study of blood T cell repertoires in COVID-19. Measured with immunoSEQ multiplex PCR; TCRdb has only the in-frame clones, and not every one. The sample lists fewer than 300,000 clones, 90% to 95% occurring once. Sample: peripheral blood. These TCRs come from a woman aged 30 to 39 with COVID-19, enrolled during active disease.

The chain uses TRBV7-9 and TRBJ1-4; perhaps TRBD1 as D (5 bases). The CDR3 contains 15 residues. The V and J ends lost 5 bases and 4 bases respectively, with 14 bases between them. Germline values: CDR1 SEHNR, CDR2 FQNEAQ (reference sequence). The CDR3 protein is CASSPRTGLNEKLFF. Written as DNA, the CDR3 is TGTGCCAGCAGCCCGCGGACGGGACTTAATGAAAAACTGTTTTTT.

The CDR3 is CASSLPETIYEQYF. CDR3 nucleotides: TGTGCCAGCAGCTTGCCGGAAACTATCTACGAGCAGTACTTC. This chain uses TRBV5-5 with TRBJ2-7; unclear D gene. The CDR3 is 14 residues long. The germline V gene encodes CDR1 SGHKS and CDR2 YYEKEE (reference sequence). With 1 base removed from V and 3 bases from J, the gap between germline ends came to 11 bases.

The gene calls are TRBV7-2 and TRBJ2-1, with D perhaps TRBD2 (5 bases). Between the trimmed V and J ends, which lost 3 bases and 5 bases, there was a span of 11 bases. The germline gives CDR1 SGHTA, CDR2 FQGNSA. The CDR3 is made up of 14 amino acids. As DNA, the CDR3 is TGTGCCAGCAGCTTTTCCGGGAAAGACAATGAGCAGTTCTTC. Its translation is CASSFSGKDNEQFF.

The rearrangement links TRBV12-5 to TRBJ2-3; D is possibly TRBD2 (6 bases). Germline values: CDR1 LGHNT, CDR2 FRNRAP. This CDR3 is built from 22 residues. Trimming left V 0 bases short and J 1 base short, with 29 bases between. The CDR3 reads CASGLVRREVGVRAVRTDTQYF. The CDR3 DNA reads TGTGCTAGTGGTTTGGTAAGGAGGGAGGTTGGTGTTCGCGCGGTTCGCACAGATACGCAGTATTTT. The full variable domain, rest sourced from reference TRBV12-5 and TRBJ2-3, is DARVTQTPRHKVTEMGQEVTMRCQPILGHNTVFWYRQTMMQGLELLAYFRNRAPLDDSGMPKDRFSAEMPDATLATLKIQPSEPRDSAVYFCASGLVRREVGVRAVRTDTQYFGPGTRLTVL.

As concerns this clone: At one of its ends the junction is not consistent with the germline gene, which may arise from a read error. This chain joins TRBV5-1 and TRBJ1-5, with D tentatively TRBD1 (5 bases). CDR1 is SGHRS and CDR2 is YFSETQ in the germline V gene. This CDR3 is built from 15 residues. The CDR3 DNA reads as TGCGCCCGCAGCTTGTTCGGGGGGGGCAATCAGCCCCAGCATTTT. It yields the protein CARSLFGGGNQPQHF.

This sequence joins TRBV19 and TRBJ1-2; D is unclear. The ends were cut back, 4 bases at V and 8 bases at J, with 17 bases in the middle. CDR3 length: 14 amino acids. Germline CDR1 is LNHDA and CDR2 is SQIVND (reference sequence). CDR3 amino acids: CASSRLAGLKGYTF. The CDR3 DNA reads as TGTGCCAGTAGTAGGCTTGCAGGTTTAAAGGGCTACACCTTC.

The V call is TRBV5-5, the J call TRBJ2-3, with 7 positions matching TRBD1. This CDR3 has 15 residues. CDR1 is SGHKS, CDR2 YYEKEE, per germline (reference sequence). J lost 1 base, V lost 2 bases, and 4 bases had no gene match. CDR3 nucleotides: TGTGCCAGCAGCTTTGTCACAGGGGGCACAGATACGCAGTATTTT. Translated, it gives CASSFVTGGTDTQYF.